Listed below are T cell receptor beta chains from one sample, sequenced in a study of regulatory T cells in long-lasting Graves disease. TCRdb analysed the multiplex PCR reads with MiXCR anew, one entry per CDR3 protein. Of 400,000 to 500,000 distinct CDR3 sequences listed, less than 20% are singletons. Another study also made use of these data, one on T cells in Graves' hyperthyroidism and ophthalmopathy.

Sequences were derived from peripheral blood mononuclear cells (PBMCs), sampled at new diagnosis, from a patient treated with antithyroid drugs. Every receptor here comes from a woman aged 18-29 years with Graves disease. The CDR3 runs from the conserved cysteine through the conserved F or W. The D gene is left open where the match is weak. The size field is filled for only some rows; it gives once, few, many or a size class.

NA	TRBV29-1	many	TRBJ2-3	CSVEGITSTDTQYF	TGCAGCGTTGAAGGGATAACTAGCACAGATACGCAGTATTTT
NA	TRBV6-1	NA	TRBJ2-1	CASEGYNEQFF	TGTGCCAGCGAGGGATACAATGAGCAGTTCTTC
TRBD2	TRBV5-1	NA	TRBJ2-2	CASRKLAGGANTGELFF	TGCGCCAGCCGCAAACTAGCGGGAGGCGCGAACACCGGGGAGCTGTTTTTT
NA	TRBV11-2	NA	TRBJ1-1	CASNQGAKAFF	TGTGCCAGCAACCAAGGCGCCAAAGCTTTCTTT
NA	TRBV30	NA	TRBJ2-2	CARSVTGELFF	TGTGCCCGTAGCGTCACCGGGGAGCTGTTTTTT
NA	TRBV29-1	NA	TRBJ2-5	CSVGGAETQYF	TGCAGCGTTGGAGGGGCTGAGACCCAGTACTTC
TRBD2	TRBV5-5	few	TRBJ2-3	CASSASGEGWDTQYF	TGTGCCAGCAGCGCTAGCGGAGAGGGGTGGGATACGCAGTATTTT
NA	TRBV20-1	many	TRBJ2-7	CSARGTANSYEQYF	TGCAGTGCTAGAGGGACAGCCAACTCCTACGAGCAGTACTTC
TRBD1	TRBV12-3/TRBV12-4	many	TRBJ1-2	CASGDSRFNYGYTF	TGTGCCAGCGGGGACAGTCGATTTAACTATGGCTACACCTTC
NA	TRBV19	NA	TRBJ2-7	CASEGAPPGEQYF	TGTGCCAGCGAGGGAGCACCCCCAGGGGAGCAGTACTTC
NA	TRBV11-3	many	TRBJ2-7	CASSLGRSPSYEQYF	TGTGCCAGCAGCCTGGGGCGATCCCCCTCCTACGAGCAGTACTTC
TRBD2	TRBV20-1	many	TRBJ2-1	CSAMTAPLAGGFGEQFF	TGCAGTGCTATGACAGCCCCTCTAGCGGGAGGATTCGGTGAGCAGTTCTTC
TRBD1	TRBV9	many	TRBJ2-7	CASSSRTGVSYEQYF	TGTGCCAGCAGCTCACGGACAGGGGTTTCCTACGAGCAGTACTTC
TRBD2	TRBV3-1	many	TRBJ2-3	CASSRLAGGRADTQYF	TGTGCCAGCAGCCGTCTAGCGGGAGGGAGGGCAGATACGCAGTATTTT
NA	TRBV2	NA	TRBJ1-1	CASRWDTNTEAFF	TGTGCCAGCAGGTGGGACACTAACACTGAAGCTTTCTTT
NA	TRBV6-1	many	TRBJ2-6	CATAGMAGANVLTF	TGTGCCACTGCAGGGATGGCCGGGGCCAACGTCCTGACTTTC
TRBD1	TRBV10-3	many	TRBJ1-1	CAIRGQDTREAFF	TGTGCCATCAGGGGACAGGACACTCGTGAAGCTTTCTTT
TRBD2	TRBV12-3/TRBV12-4	many	TRBJ2-1	CASSTIAGVPYNEQFF	TGTGCCAGCAGTACGATAGCGGGAGTACCCTACAATGAGCAGTTCTTC
NA	TRBV3-1	many	TRBJ1-1	CASSQAGRAFF	TGTGCCAGCAGCCAAGCTGGGAGAGCTTTCTTT
NA	TRBV27	NA	TRBJ1-1	CASSPKPVAFRDGRMNTEAFF	TGTGCCAGCAGCCCTAAGCCTGTGGCGTTCCGGGACGGAAGAATGAACACTGAAGCTTTCTTT
TRBD1	TRBV4-1	NA	TRBJ2-7	CASSQDLQGDYEQYF	TGCGCCAGCAGCCAAGACCTACAGGGGGACTACGAGCAGTACTTC
NA	TRBV11-2	many	TRBJ2-1	CASSFRTNPYNEQFF	TGTGCCAGCAGCTTTAGGACTAACCCTTACAATGAGCAGTTCTTC
NA	TRBV7-9	NA	TRBJ1-1	CASSFGHNTEAFF	TGTGCCAGCAGCTTTGGGCACAACACTGAAGCTTTCTTT
TRBD1	TRBV20-1	few	TRBJ1-4	CSARGPDEKLFF	TGCAGTGCCAGGGGGCCTGATGAAAAACTGTTTTTT